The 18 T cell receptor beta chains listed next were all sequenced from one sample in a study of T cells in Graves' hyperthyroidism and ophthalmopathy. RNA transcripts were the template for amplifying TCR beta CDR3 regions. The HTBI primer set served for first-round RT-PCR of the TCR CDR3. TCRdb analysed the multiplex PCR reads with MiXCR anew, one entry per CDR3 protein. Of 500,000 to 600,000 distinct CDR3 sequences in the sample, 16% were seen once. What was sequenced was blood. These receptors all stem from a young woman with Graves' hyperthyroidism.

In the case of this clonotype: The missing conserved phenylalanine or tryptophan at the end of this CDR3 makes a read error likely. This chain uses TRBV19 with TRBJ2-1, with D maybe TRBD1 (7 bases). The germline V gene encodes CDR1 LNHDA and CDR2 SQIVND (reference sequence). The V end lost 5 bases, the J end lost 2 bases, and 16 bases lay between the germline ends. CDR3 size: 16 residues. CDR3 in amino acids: CASSFRQGGTYNEQFL. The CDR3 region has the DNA TGTGCCAGTAGTTTCCGACAGGGAGGCACCTACAATGAGCAGTTCCTC.

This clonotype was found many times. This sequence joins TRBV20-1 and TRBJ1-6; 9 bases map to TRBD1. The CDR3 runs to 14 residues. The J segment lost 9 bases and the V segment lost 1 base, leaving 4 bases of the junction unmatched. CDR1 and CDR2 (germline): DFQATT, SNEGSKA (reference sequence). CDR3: CSARAGQGSSPLHF. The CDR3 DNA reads TGCAGTGCTAGAGCGGGACAGGGCAGTTCACCCCTCCACTTT.

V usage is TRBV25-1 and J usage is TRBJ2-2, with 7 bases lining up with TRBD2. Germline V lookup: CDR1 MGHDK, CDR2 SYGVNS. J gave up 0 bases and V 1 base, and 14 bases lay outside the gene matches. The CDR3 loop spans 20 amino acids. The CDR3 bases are TGTGCCAGCAGTGAATCTTTCCTACGCGGAGGACTAGCGAACACCGGGGAGCTGTTTTTT. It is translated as CASSESFLRGGLANTGELFF.

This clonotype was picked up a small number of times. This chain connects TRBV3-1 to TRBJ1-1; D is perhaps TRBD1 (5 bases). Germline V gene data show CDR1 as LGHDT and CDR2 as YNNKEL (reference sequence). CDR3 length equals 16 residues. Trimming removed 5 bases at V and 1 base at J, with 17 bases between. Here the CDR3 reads CASSKGSGLPNTEAFF. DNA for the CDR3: TGTGCCAGCAGCAAGGGCTCGGGACTCCCGAACACTGAAGCTTTCTTT.

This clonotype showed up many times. CDR3 residues: CASSYRHGDTEAFF. The CDR3 nucleotides are TGTGCCAGCAGTTATCGCCACGGCGACACTGAAGCTTTCTTT. The gene calls are TRBV6-2 or TRBV6-3 and TRBJ1-1; unclear D gene. CDR3 length: 14 amino acids. V was pared by 3 bases and J by 3 bases, with 11 bases between. Germline CDR1 and CDR2: MNHEY and SVGEGT.

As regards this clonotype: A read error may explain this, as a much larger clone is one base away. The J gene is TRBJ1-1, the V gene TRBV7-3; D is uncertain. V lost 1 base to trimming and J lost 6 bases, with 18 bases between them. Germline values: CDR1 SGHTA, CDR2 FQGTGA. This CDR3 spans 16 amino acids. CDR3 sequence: CASSLNPGPAGAEAFF. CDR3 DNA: TGTGCCAGCAGCTTAAACCCCGGGCCTGCTGGCGCTGAAGCTTTCTTT. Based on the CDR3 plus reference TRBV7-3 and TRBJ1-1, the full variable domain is GAGVSQTPSNKVTEKGKYVELRCDPISGHTALYWYRQSLGQGPEFLIYFQGTGAADDSGLPNDRFFAVRPEGSVSTLKIQRTERGDSAVYLCASSLNPGPAGAEAFFGQGTRLTVV.

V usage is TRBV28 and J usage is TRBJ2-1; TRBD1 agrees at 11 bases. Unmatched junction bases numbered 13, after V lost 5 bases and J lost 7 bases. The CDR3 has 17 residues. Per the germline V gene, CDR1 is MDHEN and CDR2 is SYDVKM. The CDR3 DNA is TGTGCCAGCAGTCCCTCAGCCGGACAGGGGGCTTGGAATGAGCAGTTCTTC. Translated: CASSPSAGQGAWNEQFF.

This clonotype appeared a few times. The CDR3 region is CATWGRDNYGYTF. The CDR3 coding sequence is TGTGCCACATGGGGGCGCGATAACTATGGCTACACCTTC. V is TRBV19 and J is TRBJ1-2; perhaps TRBD1 as D (6 bases). The CDR3 covers 13 residues. Germline V CDR1 and CDR2: LNHDA, SQIVND (reference sequence). The germline V and J ends were trimmed by 10 bases and 1 base, with 13 bases remaining between them.

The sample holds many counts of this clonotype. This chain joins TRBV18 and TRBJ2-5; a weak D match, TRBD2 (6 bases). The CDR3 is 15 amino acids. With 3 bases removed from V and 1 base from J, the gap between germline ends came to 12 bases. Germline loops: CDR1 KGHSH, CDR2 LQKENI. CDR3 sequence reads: CASSPEGRSQETQYF. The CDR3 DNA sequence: TGTGCCAGCTCACCGGAGGGACGGAGCCAAGAGACCCAGTACTTC.

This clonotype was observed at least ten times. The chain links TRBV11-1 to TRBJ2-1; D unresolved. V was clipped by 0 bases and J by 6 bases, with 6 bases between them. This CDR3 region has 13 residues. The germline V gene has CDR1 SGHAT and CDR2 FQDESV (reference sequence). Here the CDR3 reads CASSLAPSNEQFF. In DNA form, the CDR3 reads TGTGCCAGCAGCTTAGCGCCCAGCAATGAGCAGTTCTTC.

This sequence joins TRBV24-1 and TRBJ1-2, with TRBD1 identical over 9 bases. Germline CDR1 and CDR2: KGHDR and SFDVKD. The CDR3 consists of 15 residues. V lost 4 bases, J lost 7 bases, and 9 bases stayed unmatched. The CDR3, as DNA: TGTGCCACCAGTGACGCCGACAGGGGGATGGGTGGCTACACCTTC. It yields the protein CATSDADRGMGGYTF.

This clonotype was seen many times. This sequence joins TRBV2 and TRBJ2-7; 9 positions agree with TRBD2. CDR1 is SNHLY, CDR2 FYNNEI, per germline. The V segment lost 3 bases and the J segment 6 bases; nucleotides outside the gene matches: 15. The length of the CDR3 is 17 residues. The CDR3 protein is CASSDSAAGGPGSEQYF. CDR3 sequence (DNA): TGTGCCAGCAGTGACAGTGCGGCGGGAGGGCCCGGATCCGAGCAGTACTTC.

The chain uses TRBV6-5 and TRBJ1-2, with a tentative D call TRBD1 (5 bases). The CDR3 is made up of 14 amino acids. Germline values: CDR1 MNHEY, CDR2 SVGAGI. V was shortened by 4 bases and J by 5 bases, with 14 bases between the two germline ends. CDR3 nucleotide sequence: TGTGCCAGCAGTTTTCTTCAGGGAGAATATGGCTACACCTTC. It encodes CASSFLQGEYGYTF.

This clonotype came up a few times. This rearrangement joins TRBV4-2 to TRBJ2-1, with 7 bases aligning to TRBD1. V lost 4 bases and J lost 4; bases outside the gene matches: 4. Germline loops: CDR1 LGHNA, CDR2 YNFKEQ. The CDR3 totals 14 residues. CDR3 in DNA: TGTGCCAGCAGCCTACAGGGGCGGTACAATGAGCAGTTCTTC. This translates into CASSLQGRYNEQFF.

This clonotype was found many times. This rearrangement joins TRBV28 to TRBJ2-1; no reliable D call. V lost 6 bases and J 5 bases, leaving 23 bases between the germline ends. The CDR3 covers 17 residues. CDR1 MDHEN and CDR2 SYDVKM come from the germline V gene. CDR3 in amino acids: CASSVSYGRSDHNEQFF. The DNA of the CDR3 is TGTGCCAGCAGCGTCTCCTATGGCAGATCAGACCACAATGAGCAGTTCTTC.

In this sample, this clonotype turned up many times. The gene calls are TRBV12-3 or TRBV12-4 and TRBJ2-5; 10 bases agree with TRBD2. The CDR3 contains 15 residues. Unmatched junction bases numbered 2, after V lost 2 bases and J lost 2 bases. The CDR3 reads CASSLTSGIQETQYF. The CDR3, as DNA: TGTGCCAGCAGTTTAACTAGCGGGATTCAAGAGACCCAGTACTTC.

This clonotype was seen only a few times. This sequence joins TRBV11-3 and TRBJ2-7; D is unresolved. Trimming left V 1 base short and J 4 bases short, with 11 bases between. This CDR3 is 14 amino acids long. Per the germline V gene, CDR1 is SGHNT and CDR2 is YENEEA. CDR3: CASSLVPPPYEQYF. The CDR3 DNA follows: TGTGCCAGCAGCTTAGTTCCCCCCCCTTACGAGCAGTACTTC.

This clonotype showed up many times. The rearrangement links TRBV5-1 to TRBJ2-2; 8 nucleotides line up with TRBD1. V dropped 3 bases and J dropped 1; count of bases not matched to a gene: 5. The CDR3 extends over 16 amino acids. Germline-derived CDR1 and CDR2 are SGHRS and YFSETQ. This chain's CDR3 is CASSSSGQVNTGELFF. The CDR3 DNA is TGCGCCAGCAGCTCATCGGGACAGGTGAACACCGGGGAGCTGTTTTTT.